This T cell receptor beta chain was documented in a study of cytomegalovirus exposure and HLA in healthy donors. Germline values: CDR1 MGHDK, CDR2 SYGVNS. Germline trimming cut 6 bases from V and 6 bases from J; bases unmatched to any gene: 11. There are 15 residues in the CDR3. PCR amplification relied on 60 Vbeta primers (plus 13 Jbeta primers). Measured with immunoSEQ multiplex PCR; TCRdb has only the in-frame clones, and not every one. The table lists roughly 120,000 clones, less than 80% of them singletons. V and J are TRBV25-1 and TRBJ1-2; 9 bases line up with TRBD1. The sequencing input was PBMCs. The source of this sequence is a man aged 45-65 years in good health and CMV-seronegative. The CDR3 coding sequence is TGTGCCAGCAGCCCCATGACAGGGGGTAGAGATGGCTACACCTTC. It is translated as CASSPMTGGRDGYTF.